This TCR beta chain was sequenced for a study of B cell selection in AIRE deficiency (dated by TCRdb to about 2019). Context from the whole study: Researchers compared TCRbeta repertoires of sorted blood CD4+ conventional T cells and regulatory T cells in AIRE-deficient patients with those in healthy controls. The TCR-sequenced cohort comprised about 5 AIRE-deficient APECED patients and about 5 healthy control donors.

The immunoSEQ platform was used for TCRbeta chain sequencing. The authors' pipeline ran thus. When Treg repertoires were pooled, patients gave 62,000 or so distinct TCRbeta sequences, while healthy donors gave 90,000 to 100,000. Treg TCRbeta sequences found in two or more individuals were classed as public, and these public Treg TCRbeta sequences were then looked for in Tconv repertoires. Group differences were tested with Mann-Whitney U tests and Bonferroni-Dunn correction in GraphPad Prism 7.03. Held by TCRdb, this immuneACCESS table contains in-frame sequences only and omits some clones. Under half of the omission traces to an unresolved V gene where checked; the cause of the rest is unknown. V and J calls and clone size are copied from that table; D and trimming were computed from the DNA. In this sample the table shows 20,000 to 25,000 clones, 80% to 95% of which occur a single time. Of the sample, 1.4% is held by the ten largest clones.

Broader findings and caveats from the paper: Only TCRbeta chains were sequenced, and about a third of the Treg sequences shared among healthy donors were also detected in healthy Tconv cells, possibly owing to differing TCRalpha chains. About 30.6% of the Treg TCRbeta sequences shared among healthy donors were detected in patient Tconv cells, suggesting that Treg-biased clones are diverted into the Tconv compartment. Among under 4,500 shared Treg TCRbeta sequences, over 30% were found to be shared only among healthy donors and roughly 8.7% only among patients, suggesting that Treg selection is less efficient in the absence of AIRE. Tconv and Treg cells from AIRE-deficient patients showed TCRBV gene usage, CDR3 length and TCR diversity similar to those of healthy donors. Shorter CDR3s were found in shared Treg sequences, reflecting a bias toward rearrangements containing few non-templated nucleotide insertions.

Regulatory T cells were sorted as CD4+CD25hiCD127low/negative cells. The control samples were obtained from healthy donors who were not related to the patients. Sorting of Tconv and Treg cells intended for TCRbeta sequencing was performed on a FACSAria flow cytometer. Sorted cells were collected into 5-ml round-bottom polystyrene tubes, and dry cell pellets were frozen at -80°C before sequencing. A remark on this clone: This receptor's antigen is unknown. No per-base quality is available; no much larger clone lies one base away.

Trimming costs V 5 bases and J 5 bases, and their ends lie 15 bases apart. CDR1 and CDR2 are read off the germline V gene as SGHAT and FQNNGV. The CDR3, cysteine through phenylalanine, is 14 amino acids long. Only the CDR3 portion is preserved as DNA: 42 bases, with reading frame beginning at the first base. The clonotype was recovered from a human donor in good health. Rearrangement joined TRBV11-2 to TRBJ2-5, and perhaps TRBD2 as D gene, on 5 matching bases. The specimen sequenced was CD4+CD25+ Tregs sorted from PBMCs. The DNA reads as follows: TGTGCCAGCAGCCGTACGGGGATGCTTGAGACCCAGTACTTC. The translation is CASSRTGMLETQYF.